This entry describes one T cell receptor (beta chain). The antigen is undetermined. These data are taken from a study of T cell responses to AZD1222 COVID-19 vaccine. The study's findings and limits: Reportedly, nearly half of unique spike TCRs recognized epitopes outside B.1.351/B.1.1.7 mutations.

Measured with immunoSEQ multiplex PCR; TCRdb has only the in-frame clones, and not every one. The repertoire holds 65,000 to 95,000 clones, under 95% seen once, with 6% to 8.5% in the top ten. The CDR3 runs to 12 residues. Germline V gene sequence: CDR1 SGHRS, CDR2 YFSETQ. V lost 4 bases and J lost 5, with 9 bases in between. The TCR comes from an adult in good health. Specimen: peripheral blood, collected on day 0 of MenACWY control vaccination. The chain has TRBV5-1 and TRBJ2-5; D tentatively reads TRBD1 or TRBD2 (6 bases each). This CDR3 reads CASSIGGETQYF. The CDR3 coding sequence is TGCGCCAGCAGCATAGGGGGGGAGACCCAGTACTTC.